Below, 2 T cell receptor beta chains from the same sample are listed, as sequenced in a study of PD-1 blockade in classical Hodgkin lymphoma. Method: immunoSEQ multiplex PCR; TCRdb's copy keeps in-frame clones and lacks some. The table has tens of thousands of clones, roughly 88% seen once. Time point in this sample: cycle 4 day 1 (C4D1), after less than seven weeks of nivolumab. Every patient had relapsed following autologous stem cell transplantation, and cohorts differed in brentuximab vedotin exposure. The material was peripheral blood mononuclear cells (PBMCs), obtained before the fourth cycle of nivolumab. The receptors were gathered from a human donor with classical Hodgkin lymphoma.

This sequence joins TRBV4-1 and TRBJ2-2, with no clear D. The CDR3 spans 15 residues. Between the trimmed V and J ends, which lost 1 base and 4 bases, there was a span of 10 bases. In germline, CDR1 is MGHRA, CDR2 YSYEKL. The DNA for the CDR3 is TGCGCCAGCAGCCAAGTGTTAGTCTCCACCGGGGAGCTGTTTTTT. This gives the protein CASSQVLVSTGELFF.

The chain links TRBV28 to TRBJ1-2; D unresolved. Trimming shortened V by 1 base and J by 6 bases, and 6 bases separated the two germline ends. CDR3 length: 12 residues. The V gene's germline CDR1 is MDHEN and CDR2 SYDVKM. Here the CDR3 reads CASSLFGDGYTF. Written as DNA, the CDR3 is TGTGCCAGCAGTTTATTTGGCGATGGCTACACCTTC.